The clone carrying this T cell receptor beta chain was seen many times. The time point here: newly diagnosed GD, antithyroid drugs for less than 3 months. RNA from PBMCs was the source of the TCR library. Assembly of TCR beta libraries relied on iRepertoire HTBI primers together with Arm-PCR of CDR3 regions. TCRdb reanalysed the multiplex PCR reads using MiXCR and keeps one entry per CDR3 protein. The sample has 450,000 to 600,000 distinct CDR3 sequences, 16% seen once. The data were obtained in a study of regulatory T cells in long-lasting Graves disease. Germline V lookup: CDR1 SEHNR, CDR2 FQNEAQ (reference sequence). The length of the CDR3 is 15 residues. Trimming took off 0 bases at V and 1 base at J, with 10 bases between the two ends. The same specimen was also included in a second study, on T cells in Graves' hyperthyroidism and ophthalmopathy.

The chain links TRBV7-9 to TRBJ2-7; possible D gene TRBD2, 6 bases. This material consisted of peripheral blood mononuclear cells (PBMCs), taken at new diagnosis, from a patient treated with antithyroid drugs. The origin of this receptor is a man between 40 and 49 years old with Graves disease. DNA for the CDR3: TGTGCCAGCAGCTTAGCTCGGGAGACGTCCTACGAGCAGTACTTC. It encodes CASSLARETSYEQYF.